This paragraph reports one T cell receptor beta chain. As originally analysed: Estimated nucleated cell counts came from reference gene primer amplification. Some clones are missing from TCRdb's copy, which holds only in-frame ones; the method was immunoSEQ multiplex PCR. D and trimming were read from the DNA, whereas the V and J calls and clone size are those reported in that table. The sample yields under 250,000 clones, more than 70% seen once. This record belongs to a study of blood T cell repertoires in COVID-19. Background on the study: Specimens from acute and convalescent COVID-19 originated in the United States, Italy and Spain.

CDR1 and CDR2 (germline): LGHNA, YSLEER. This CDR3 has 14 amino acids. V shed 1 base and J shed 7 bases, with 13 bases lying between them. The sequence came from a woman at least 80 years old with acute or convalescent COVID-19. The sample comprised peripheral blood. This chain joins TRBV4-3 and TRBJ1-1, with D uncertain. CDR3 residues: CASSQARKDNEAFF. The CDR3 DNA sequence: TGCGCCAGCAGCCAAGCCAGGAAGGATAATGAAGCTTTCTTT.